The clone carrying this T cell receptor beta chain appeared a single time. Germline loops: CDR1 SGHTA, CDR2 FQGNSA. This CDR3 has 14 residues. With 5 bases clipped from V and 1 base from J, the junction kept 4 bases outside the gene matches. Libraries were prepared by immunoSEQ multiplex PCR; TCRdb keeps only in-frame clonotypes and omits some of them. The table has approximately 200,000 clones, about 76% seen once. The sample belongs to a study of blood T cell repertoires in COVID-19. Sequenced input: peripheral blood. The genes are TRBV7-2 and TRBJ2-5; 7 bases are a match to TRBD2. This receptor was taken from a woman between 40 and 55 years old with COVID-19, enrolled during active disease. CDR3 nucleotide sequence: TGTGCCAGCAGCCTTGAGCGGGGCCAAGAGACCCAGTACTTC. It translates to CASSLERGQETQYF.